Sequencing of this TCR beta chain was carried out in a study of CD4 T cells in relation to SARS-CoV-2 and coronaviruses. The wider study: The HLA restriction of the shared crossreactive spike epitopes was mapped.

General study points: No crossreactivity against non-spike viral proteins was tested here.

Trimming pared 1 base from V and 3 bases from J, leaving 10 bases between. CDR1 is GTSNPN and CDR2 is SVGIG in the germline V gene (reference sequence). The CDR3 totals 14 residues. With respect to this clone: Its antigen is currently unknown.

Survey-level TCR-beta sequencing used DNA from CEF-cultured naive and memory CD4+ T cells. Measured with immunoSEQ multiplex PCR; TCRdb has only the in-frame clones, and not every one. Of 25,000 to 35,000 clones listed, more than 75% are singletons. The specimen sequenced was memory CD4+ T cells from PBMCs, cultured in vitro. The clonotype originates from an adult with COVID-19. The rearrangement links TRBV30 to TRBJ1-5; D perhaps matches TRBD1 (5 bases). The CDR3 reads CAWSGGGDNQPQHF. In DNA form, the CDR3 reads TGTGCCTGGAGTGGCGGGGGGGACAATCAGCCCCAGCATTTT.